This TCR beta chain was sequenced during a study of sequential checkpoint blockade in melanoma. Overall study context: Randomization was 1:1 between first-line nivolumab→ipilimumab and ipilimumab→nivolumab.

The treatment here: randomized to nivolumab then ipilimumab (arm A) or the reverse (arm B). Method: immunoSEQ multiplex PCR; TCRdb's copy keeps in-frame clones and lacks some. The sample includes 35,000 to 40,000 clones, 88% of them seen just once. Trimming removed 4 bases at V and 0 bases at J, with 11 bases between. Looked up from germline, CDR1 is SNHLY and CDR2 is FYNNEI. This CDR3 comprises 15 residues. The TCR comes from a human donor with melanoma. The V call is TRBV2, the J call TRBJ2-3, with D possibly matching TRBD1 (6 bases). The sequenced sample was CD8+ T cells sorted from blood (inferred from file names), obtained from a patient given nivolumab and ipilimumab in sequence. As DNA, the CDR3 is TGTGCCAGCAGTGGGACAGCCGCTAGCACAGATACGCAGTATTTT. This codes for CASSGTAASTDTQYF.